This T cell receptor (beta chain) was documented in a study of blood T cells in healthy people across ages (dated by TCRdb to between 2014 and 2017). For the study in its entirety: In model experiments, template switching captured about one uniquely barcoded TCR beta cDNA molecule for every two T cells. To track age-related changes in TCR beta repertoire diversity, the study relied on deep sequencing normalized with unique cDNA molecular identifiers. Four age groups were formed from the donors: young (average about 15 years), middle-aged (approximately 40), aged (under 70) and long-lived (approximately 78). To avoid experimental bias, donors of different ages were distributed randomly across sequencing lanes. The study analyzed two additional independent replicas of 1 million unique cDNA reads from the same blood draw for two donors, one aged 18 to 29 and one aged 80 or older. Study-wide findings and limitations: Estimates of total diversity from one million sequenced T cells were regarded as lower bounds and underestimates. Observed TCR beta diversity correlated strongly with the percentage of naive T cells measured by flow cytometry. Compared with the aged group, more naive CD4+ T cells, fewer expanded clones and increased TCR diversity were shown by the long-lived group, suggesting age selection. Because the CMV infection status of the donors was unknown, age-related changes in expanded clonotypes may potentially have been confounded. Bulk unsorted PBMC profiling prevented conclusive comparison of naive and antigen-experienced compartments. Observed TCR beta diversity per million T cells fell roughly linearly with age, and a significant reduction was already apparent by age approximately 41.

The approximately 39 donors, aged roughly 6 to 95 years, were systemically healthy Caucasian individuals from Russia. Each donor gave 8 to 10 milliliters of peripheral blood, drawn into EDTA-treated Vacutainer tubes. Ficoll-Paque density-gradient centrifugation was used to isolate PBMCs, with at least 7 million per sample. Trizol reagent was used to extract total RNA from the PBMCs, yielding at least 6 micrograms per sample. For every donor, an aliquot of PBMCs went through flow cytometry to measure the percentages of naive CD45RAhigh/CD27high T cells. Preparation of the library involved 5' RACE. Sequencer: Illumina HiSeq 2500. A second PCR of roughly 6 to 12 cycles was performed with a sample-barcoded 5' primer and a J-beta primer mix. A unique molecular identifier was introduced onto each TCR beta cDNA molecule by a template-switch 5' adaptor carrying 12 random nucleotides. Each sample yielded at least 3 million CDR3-containing paired-end reads. First-strand cDNA was synthesized from all RNA with the Mint cDNA synthesis kit, primed by a TRBC-specific oligonucleotide. Following uracil-DNA glycosylase treatment, all cDNA underwent a first 18-cycle PCR with the universal primers M1SS and BC2_uni_R. As for how the authors treated the data: For normalization, 1 million high-quality reads, each with a distinct molecular identifier, were randomly selected from each sample. Instead of being binned into consensus sequences, reads that shared molecular identifiers were thrown out. MiTCR, run with a Q25 quality threshold and the strictest error-elimination algorithm, handled CDR3 identification, clonotype clustering and error correction. A nonparametric unseen species model with Euler transformation was used to estimate a lower bound on total TCR beta diversity. The raw public data were reprocessed by TCRdb itself: fastp quality trimming at Q25, MiXCR clonotype calling, in-frame beta chains only. When rows share a CDR3 protein, they turn into one entry using the most common DNA and genes. The V and J calls and clone size come from TCRdb's table, not from the authors' own analysis. Present in this sample are around 870,000 distinct CDR3 sequences, less than 35% of which were seen just once. Roughly a sixth of the sample belongs to the ten largest clones.

Between the V and J ends, shortened by 6 bases and 8 bases respectively, the junction contains 13 bases. Reading from cysteine to phenylalanine, the CDR3 counts 13 amino acids. CDR3 DNA only is kept here, 39 bases in frame from base 1. Turning to this clonotype: What this receptor recognizes is not known. No per-base quality is available; no much larger clone lies one base away.

Recombination connected TRBV12-3 or TRBV12-4 to TRBJ2-2; TRBD2 is possibly the D segment (5 matching bases). The receptor comes from a woman of 80 years or more in good health. The sample was blood. The CDR3 protein is CASRELERGELFF. The bases are TGTGCCAGCAGAGAACTAGAAAGAGGGGAGCTGTTTTTT.